Below are 21 T cell receptor beta chains sequenced from a single sample in a study of blood T cell repertoires in COVID-19. Repertoires were generated with immunoSEQ multiplex PCR, while TCRdb's copy carries only in-frame clones and drops some. The top ten hold 7.8% of the sample, which has some 500,000 clones, about 89% seen once. Specimen: peripheral blood. These receptors originate from a woman between 45 and 60 years old with COVID-19, enrolled during active disease.

The chain carries TRBV19 and TRBJ1-5, with TRBD1 as a possible D gene (5 bases). Germline CDR1 and CDR2: LNHDA and SQIVND (reference sequence). The CDR3 length is 15 residues. Trimming took 6 bases from V and 0 from J, leaving 12 bases between them. As DNA, the CDR3 is TGTGCCAGTAGCACAGACAGCCTTAGCAATCAGCCCCAGCATTTT. Translating gives CASSTDSLSNQPQHF.

The V and J genes are TRBV9 and TRBJ2-7; 8 bases map to TRBD1. Trimming cost V 3 bases and J 5 bases; bases outside gene matches: 13. Per germline, CDR1 SGDLS and CDR2 YYNGEE. The CDR3 consists of 16 residues. The CDR3 spells CASSARDRTRENEQYF. The CDR3 DNA reads TGTGCCAGCAGCGCTCGGGACAGGACGCGGGAAAACGAGCAGTACTTC.

This clone appeared a single time. This sequence joins TRBV6-5 and TRBJ2-7; D not certain. Germline lookup yields CDR1 MNHEY and CDR2 SVGAGI. The CDR3 extends over 12 amino acids. The germline V and J ends were trimmed by 7 bases and 3 bases, with 10 bases remaining between them. The CDR3 protein is CASTAGSYEQYF. The DNA for the CDR3 is TGTGCCAGCACGGCAGGTAGCTACGAGCAGTACTTC.

This chain uses TRBV5-1 with TRBJ2-5; TRBD2 might be the D (6 bases). The CDR3 loop spans 18 amino acids. Looked up from germline, CDR1 is SGHRS and CDR2 is YFSETQ. With 6 bases removed from V and 2 bases from J, the gap between germline ends came to 26 bases. This chain's CDR3 is CASTKNALGGGIQETQYF. CDR3 coding DNA: TGCGCCAGCACGAAGAATGCACTAGGTGGCGGGATACAAGAGACCCAGTACTTC. The full variable domain, its missing parts supplied by reference TRBV5-1 and TRBJ2-5, is KAGVTQTPRYLIKTRGQQVTLSCSPISGHRSVSWYQQTPGQGLQFLFEYFSETQRNKGNFPGRFSGRQFSNSRSEMNVSTLELGDSALYLCASTKNALGGGIQETQYFGPGTRLLVL.

Notes on this clone: Other DNA sequences in this sample translate to the same CDR3. This sequence joins TRBV4-1 and TRBJ1-5, with unresolved D. The CDR3 has 14 residues. Germline V lookup: CDR1 MGHRA, CDR2 YSYEKL. Trimming took off 1 base at V and 3 bases at J, with 7 bases between the two ends. The DNA of the CDR3 is TGCGCCAGCAGCCAAGCCGGGTACAATCAGCCCCAGCATTTT. It is translated as CASSQAGYNQPQHF.

The V gene is TRBV28, the J gene TRBJ1-2; possibly TRBD1 for D (6 bases). The CDR3 spans 14 residues. V was cut by 7 bases and J by 4 bases, with 16 bases left in between. In germline, CDR1 is MDHEN, CDR2 SYDVKM. This CDR3 is CASTRTTGPYGYTF. CDR3 in DNA: TGTGCCAGCACCAGAACGACAGGCCCCTATGGCTACACCTTC.

In nucleotides, the CDR3 is TGTGCCAGCAGCGGACAGAAGAACACTGAAGCTTTCTTT. It yields the protein CASSGQKNTEAFF. The J gene is TRBJ1-1, the V gene TRBV9, with D possibly TRBD1 on 5 matching bases. Germline CDR1 is SGDLS and CDR2 is YYNGEE. Trimming removed 3 bases from V and 1 base from J, with 7 bases in between. This CDR3 region has 13 residues.

This chain uses TRBV5-1 with TRBJ2-2, with 9 bases matching TRBD2. Germline trimming cut 6 bases from V and 3 bases from J; bases unmatched to any gene: 12. The CDR3 runs 17 residues. Germline loops: CDR1 SGHRS, CDR2 YFSETQ. The DNA of the CDR3 is TGCGCCAGCAAAAACCTTCAGCGGGGGGCGGACACCGGGGAGCTGTTTTTT. As protein: CASKNLQRGADTGELFF.

This chain links TRBV6-4 with TRBJ2-2; a possible D gene is TRBD2 (6 bases). The CDR3 sequence is 13 residues long. V lost 6 bases and J 6 bases, leaving 11 bases between the germline ends. Germline loops: CDR1 MRHNA, CDR2 SNTAGT. CDR3 DNA sequence: TGTGCCAGCAGGAGGGAGGAGGCCGGGGAGCTGTTTTTT. Translating gives CASRREEAGELFF.

The rearrangement uses TRBV20-1 and TRBJ2-1; no reliable D call. This CDR3 contains 11 residues. Trimming removed 5 bases from V and 7 bases from J, with 9 bases in between. Germline V gene data show CDR1 as DFQATT and CDR2 as SNEGSKA (reference sequence). CDR3 residues: CSAVVLNEQFF. DNA for the CDR3: TGCAGTGCTGTCGTTTTGAATGAGCAGTTCTTC.

The genes are TRBV6-1 and TRBJ1-3, with D maybe TRBD1 (5 bases). The V and J ends lost 1 base and 4 bases respectively, with 14 bases between them. Germline-derived CDR1 and CDR2 are MNHNS and SASEGT. CDR3 length: 16 residues. The CDR3 sequence: CASSEVGRVYGNTIYF. CDR3 nucleotides: TGTGCCAGCAGTGAAGTAGGCAGGGTCTACGGAAACACCATATATTTT.

The chain uses TRBV18 and TRBJ1-2, with 7 bases lining up with TRBD1. The CDR3 contains 15 residues. The germline gives CDR1 KGHSH, CDR2 LQKENI. V trimming: 1 base; J trimming: 7 bases; junction bases outside the gene matches: 9. The CDR3 loop is CASSPLSEGARGYTF. The CDR3 nucleotides read TGTGCCAGCTCACCACTAAGTGAGGGGGCGCGTGGCTACACCTTC. The variable domain in full, completed from reference TRBV18 and TRBJ1-2, reads NAGVMQNPRHLVRRRGQEARLRCSPMKGHSHVYWYRQLPEEGLKFMVYLQKENIIDESGMPKERFSAEFPKEGPSILRIQQVVRGDSAAYFCASSPLSEGARGYTFGSGTRLTVV.

The rearrangement joins TRBV9 to TRBJ2-7, with 8 bases fitting TRBD1. V shed 3 bases, J shed 6 bases, and the junction held 8 bases outside the gene matches. The CDR3 is 14 amino acids. Germline CDR1 SGDLS, CDR2 YYNGEE. The DNA for the CDR3 is TGTGCCAGCAGCGAAGGGACAGGTACAGGCGAGCAGTACTTC. It specifies CASSEGTGTGEQYF.

The gene calls are TRBV11-3 and TRBJ2-1; D not resolved. Germline V gives CDR1 SGHNT, CDR2 YENEEA. V lost 5 bases and J 6 bases, leaving 5 bases between the germline ends. This CDR3 contains 11 residues. The CDR3 reads CASSRSNEQFF. DNA for the CDR3: TGTGCCAGCAGCCGTAGCAATGAGCAGTTCTTC.

The chain combines TRBV9 with TRBJ2-1, with D possibly matching TRBD2 (7 bases). This CDR3 contains 15 residues. Germline V CDR1 and CDR2: SGDLS, YYNGEE. Between the trimmed V and J ends, which lost 6 bases and 7 bases, there was a span of 20 bases. This CDR3 reads CASTRRGGFGNEQFF. The CDR3 DNA reads TGTGCCAGCACCCGGAGGGGGGGGTTTGGGAATGAGCAGTTCTTC.

The chain joins TRBV21-1 to TRBJ2-7; the D call TRBD1 from the table was never checked on the DNA. TRBV21-1 is a pseudogene locus. The CDR3 loop spans 13 amino acids. The CDR3 is CAGADRASYEQYF. CDR3 sequence (DNA): TGTGCCGGGGCGGACAGGGCGTCCTACGAGCAGTACTTC.

Turning to this clone: The sample carries other DNA sequences with the same CDR3. The rearrangement joins TRBV28 to TRBJ1-5; D is ambiguous. The CDR3 sequence is 12 residues long. Deletions cut 6 bases from V and 4 bases from J, with 7 bases between. Per germline, CDR1 MDHEN and CDR2 SYDVKM. This CDR3 is CASRGPNQPQHF. DNA of the CDR3: TGTGCCAGCAGGGGCCCTAATCAGCCCCAGCATTTT.

The chain recombines TRBV27 with TRBJ2-1, with 9 bases fitting TRBD2. With V trimmed by 10 bases and J by 6 bases, 10 bases remained unmatched. This CDR3 has 14 amino acids. Germline CDR1 and CDR2: MNHEY and SMNVEV (reference sequence). Written as DNA, the CDR3 is TGTGCCACCCACGAACTAGCGGGCCCCAATGAGCAGTTCTTC. Protein sequence: CATHELAGPNEQFF.

The table lists this clone with a count of one. The chain employs TRBV10-2 and TRBJ2-3, with 7 bases that match TRBD2. CDR3 length equals 15 residues. CDR1 and CDR2 (germline): WSHSY, SAAADI. J was trimmed by 3 bases and V by 3 bases; bases with no gene match: 6. The CDR3 sequence is CASSESGAVTDTQYF. The CDR3, as DNA: TGCGCCAGCAGTGAAAGCGGGGCGGTAACAGATACGCAGTATTTT.

Written as DNA, the CDR3 is TGTGCCAGCAGCTTGGCGCCAGGCGCGAACACCGGGGAGCTGTTTTTT. Its translation: CASSLAPGANTGELFF. This chain links TRBV5-4 with TRBJ2-2; D gene uncertain. Trimming stripped 0 bases from V and 0 bases from J, with 9 bases between. The germline V gene encodes CDR1 SGHNT and CDR2 YYREEE (reference sequence). The CDR3 loop spans 16 amino acids.

The genes are TRBV7-2 and TRBJ1-2; tentatively, D is TRBD1 (5 bases). Germline V CDR1 and CDR2: SGHTA, FQGNSA. This CDR3 contains 15 residues. The ends were cut back, 2 bases at V and 2 bases at J, with 12 bases in the middle. DNA of the CDR3: TGTGCCAGCAGCTTAAGTCAGGGAATCAACTATGGCTACACCTTC. Translation: CASSLSQGINYGYTF.